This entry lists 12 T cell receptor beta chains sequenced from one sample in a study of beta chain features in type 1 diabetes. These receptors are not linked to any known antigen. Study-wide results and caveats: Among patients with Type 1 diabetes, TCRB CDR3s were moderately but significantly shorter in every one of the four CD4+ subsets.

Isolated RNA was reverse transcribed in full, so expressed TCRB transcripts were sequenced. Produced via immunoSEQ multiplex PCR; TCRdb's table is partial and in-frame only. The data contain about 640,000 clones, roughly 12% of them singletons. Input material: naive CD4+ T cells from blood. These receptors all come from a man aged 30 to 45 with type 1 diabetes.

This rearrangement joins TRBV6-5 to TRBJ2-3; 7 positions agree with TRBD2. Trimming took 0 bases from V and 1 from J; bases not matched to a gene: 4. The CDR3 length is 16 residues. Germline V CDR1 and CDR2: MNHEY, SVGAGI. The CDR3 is CASSYSSGLGTDTQYF. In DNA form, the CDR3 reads TGTGCCAGCAGTTACTCGTCTGGACTAGGCACAGATACGCAGTATTTT.

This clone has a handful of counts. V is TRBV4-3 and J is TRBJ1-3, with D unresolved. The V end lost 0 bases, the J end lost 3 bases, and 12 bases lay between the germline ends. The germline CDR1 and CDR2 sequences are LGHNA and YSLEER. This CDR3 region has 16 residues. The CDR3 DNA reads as TGCGCCAGCAGCCAAGATACTAAGCCGGTTGGAAACACCATATATTTT. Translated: CASSQDTKPVGNTIYF.

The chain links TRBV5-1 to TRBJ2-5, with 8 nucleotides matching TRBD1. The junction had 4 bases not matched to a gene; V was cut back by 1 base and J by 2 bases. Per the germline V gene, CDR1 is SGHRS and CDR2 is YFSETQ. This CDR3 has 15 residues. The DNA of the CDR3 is TGCGCCAGCAGCTTGCGGGACAGGAGACAAGAGACCCAGTACTTC. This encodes CASSLRDRRQETQYF. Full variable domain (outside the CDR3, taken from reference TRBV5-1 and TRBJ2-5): KAGVTQTPRYLIKTRGQQVTLSCSPISGHRSVSWYQQTPGQGLQFLFEYFSETQRNKGNFPGRFSGRQFSNSRSEMNVSTLELGDSALYLCASSLRDRRQETQYFGPGTRLLVL.

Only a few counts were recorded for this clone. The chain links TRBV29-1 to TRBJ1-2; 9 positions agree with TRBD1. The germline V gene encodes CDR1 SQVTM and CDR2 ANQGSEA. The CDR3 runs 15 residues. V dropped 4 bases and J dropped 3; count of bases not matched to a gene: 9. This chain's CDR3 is CSVGGDREGDYGYTF. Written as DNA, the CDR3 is TGCAGCGTTGGAGGGGACAGGGAGGGAGACTATGGCTACACCTTC.

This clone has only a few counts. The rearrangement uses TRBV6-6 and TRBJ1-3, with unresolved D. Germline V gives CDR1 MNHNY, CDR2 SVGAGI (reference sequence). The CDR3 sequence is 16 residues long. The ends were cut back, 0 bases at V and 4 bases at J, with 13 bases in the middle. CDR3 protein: CASSYSAGPAGNTIYF. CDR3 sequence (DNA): TGTGCCAGCAGTTACTCGGCAGGCCCTGCGGGAAACACCATATATTTT.

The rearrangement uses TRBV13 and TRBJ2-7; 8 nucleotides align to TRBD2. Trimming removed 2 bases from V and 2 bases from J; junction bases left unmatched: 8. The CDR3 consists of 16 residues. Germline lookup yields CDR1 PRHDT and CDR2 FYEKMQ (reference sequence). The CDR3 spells CASSLIASGSAYEQYF. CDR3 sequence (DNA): TGTGCCAGCAGCTTAATCGCTAGCGGGTCAGCCTACGAGCAGTACTTC.

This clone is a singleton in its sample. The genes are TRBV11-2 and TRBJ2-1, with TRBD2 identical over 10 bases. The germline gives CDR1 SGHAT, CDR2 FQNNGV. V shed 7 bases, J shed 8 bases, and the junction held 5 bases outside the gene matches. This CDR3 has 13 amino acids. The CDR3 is CASMSSGGYEQFF. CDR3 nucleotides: TGTGCCAGCATGTCTAGCGGGGGTTATGAGCAGTTCTTC.

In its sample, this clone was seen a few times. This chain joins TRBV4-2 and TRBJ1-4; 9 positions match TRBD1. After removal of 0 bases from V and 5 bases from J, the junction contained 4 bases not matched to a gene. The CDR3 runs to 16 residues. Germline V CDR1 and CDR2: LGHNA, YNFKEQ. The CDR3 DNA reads TGTGCCAGCAGCCAAGATAACAGGGGGCCGAATGAAAAACTGTTTTTT. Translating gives CASSQDNRGPNEKLFF.

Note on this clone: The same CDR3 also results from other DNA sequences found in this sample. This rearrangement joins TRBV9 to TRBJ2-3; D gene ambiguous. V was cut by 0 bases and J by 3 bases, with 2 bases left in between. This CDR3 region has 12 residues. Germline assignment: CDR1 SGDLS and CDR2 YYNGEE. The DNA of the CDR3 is TGTGCCAGCAGCGTAGCTACAGATACGCAGTATTTT. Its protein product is CASSVATDTQYF.

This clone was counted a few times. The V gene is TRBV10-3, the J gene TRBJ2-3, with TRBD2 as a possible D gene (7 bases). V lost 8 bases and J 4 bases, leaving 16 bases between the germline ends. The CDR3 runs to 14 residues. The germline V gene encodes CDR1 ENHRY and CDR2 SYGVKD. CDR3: CAIYTGEGADTQYF. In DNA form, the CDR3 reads TGTGCCATCTACACGGGGGAGGGGGCAGATACGCAGTATTTT.

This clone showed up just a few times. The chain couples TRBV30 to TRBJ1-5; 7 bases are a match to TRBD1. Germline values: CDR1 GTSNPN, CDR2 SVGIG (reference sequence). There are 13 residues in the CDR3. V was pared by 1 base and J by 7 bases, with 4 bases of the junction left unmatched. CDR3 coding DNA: TGTGCCTGGAGTGCGAGGGGGCAACAGCCCCAGCATTTT. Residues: CAWSARGQQPQHF.

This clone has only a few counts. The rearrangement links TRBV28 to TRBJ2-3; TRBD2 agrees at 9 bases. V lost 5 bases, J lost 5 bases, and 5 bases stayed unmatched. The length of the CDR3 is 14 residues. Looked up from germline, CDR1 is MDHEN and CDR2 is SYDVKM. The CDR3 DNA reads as TGTGCCAGCAGTATAGCGGGGGCGGAAGATACGCAGTATTTT. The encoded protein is CASSIAGAEDTQYF. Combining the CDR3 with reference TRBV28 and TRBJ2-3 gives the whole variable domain DVKVTQSSRYLVKRTGEKVFLECVQDMDHENMFWYRQDPGLGLRLIYFSYDVKMKEKGDIPEGYSVSREKKERFSLILESASTNQTSMYLCASSIAGAEDTQYFGPGTRLTVL.